The 15 T cell receptor beta chains in this list originate from one sample, sequenced in a study of shared clonotypes between healthy human individuals (dated by TCRdb to the early 2020s). The library was generated by the immunoSEQ multiplex PCR assay. Entries here come from immuneACCESS through TCRdb and include only in-frame sequences with V and J called. Some clones fail to appear in such tables; in the studies checked, an unresolved V gene covers under half of the shortfall, and the cause of the remainder is unknown. The sample table records about 1.5 million clones; 98% of these occur just once. The ten largest clones represent 0.4% to 0.45% of the sample. Material for sequencing was naive CD4+ T cells sorted from blood. The cell subset or site label, read with the paper, signifies: CD45RA+ positively selected. All receptors come from a man under 40 in good health.

The rearrangement joins TRBV9 to TRBJ2-3, with 12 bases aligning to TRBD1. CDR3 length: 16 residues. V gave up 0 bases and J gave up 4 bases; unmatched junction bases: 3. The germline gives CDR1 SGDLS, CDR2 YYNGEE. The CDR3 here is CASSVVGQGASDTQYF. CDR3 sequence (DNA): TGTGCCAGCAGCGTAGTGGGACAGGGGGCATCAGATACGCAGTATTTT.

Of note for this clone: This sample includes further DNA sequences coding for the same CDR3. The chain combines TRBV5-1 with TRBJ2-7; tentatively, D is TRBD2 (6 bases). Per germline, CDR1 SGHRS and CDR2 YFSETQ. The CDR3 runs to 14 residues. The V and J ends lost 2 bases and 3 bases respectively, with 12 bases between them. CDR3 nucleotides: TGCGCCAGCAGCTTAATGGGAGGAAACTACGAGCAGTACTTC. This translates into CASSLMGGNYEQYF.

The chain is built from TRBV6-1 and TRBJ2-5, with 10 bases that match TRBD2. CDR3 length equals 16 residues. The trim removed 0 bases at V and 3 bases at J, leaving 4 bases unmatched. Germline CDR1 MNHNS, CDR2 SASEGT. The CDR3 bases are TGTGCCAGCAGTGAAGCGCGGCTAGCGGGGGAAGAGACCCAGTACTTC. It translates to CASSEARLAGEETQYF.

The gene calls are TRBV30 and TRBJ2-5; D may be TRBD1 (5 bases). Trimming left V 3 bases short and J 2 bases short, with 13 bases between. The germline CDR1 and CDR2 sequences are GTSNPN and SVGIG (reference sequence). The CDR3 length is 14 residues. This chain's CDR3 is CAWSPGFLQETQYF. The CDR3 DNA reads TGTGCCTGGAGCCCAGGGTTTTTACAAGAGACCCAGTACTTC.

The V and J genes are TRBV7-6 and TRBJ2-2; 9 positions match TRBD1. V lost 0 bases, J lost 6 bases, and 8 bases stayed unmatched. There are 17 residues in the CDR3. Germline lookup yields CDR1 SGHVS and CDR2 FNYEAQ. CDR3 bases: TGTGCCAGCAGCTTAGCGGGGGGACAGGGTTCCCCCGGGGAGCTGTTTTTT. It yields the protein CASSLAGGQGSPGELFF.

This sequence joins TRBV4-3 and TRBJ1-1; D is ambiguous. There are 15 residues in the CDR3. In germline, CDR1 is LGHNA, CDR2 YSLEER. V lost 0 bases and J lost 0, with 8 bases in between. CDR3 amino acids: CASSQEWQLNTEAFF. The CDR3 DNA is TGCGCCAGCAGCCAAGAGTGGCAGCTGAACACTGAAGCTTTCTTT.

This clone was seen once. This CDR3 reads CASSLIQEKLFF. The DNA for the CDR3 is TGTGCCAGCAGCTTAATTCAAGAAAAACTGTTTTTT. The chain recombines TRBV7-6 with TRBJ1-4; D remains ambiguous. Germline V CDR1 and CDR2: SGHVS, FNYEAQ. The CDR3 has 12 amino acids. Deletions cut 2 bases from V and 8 bases from J, with 6 bases between. The variable domain in full, with the rest retrieved from reference TRBV7-6 and TRBJ1-4, is GAGVSQSPRYKVTKRGQDVALRCDPISGHVSLYWYRQALGQGPEFLTYFNYEAQQDKSGLPNDRFSAERPEGSISTLTIQRTEQRDSAMYRCASSLIQEKLFFGSGTQLSVL.

DNA of the CDR3: TGTGCCAGCAGCGCAAGTACTAGTTCCTACAATGAGCAGTTCTTC. Translating it yields CASSASTSSYNEQFF. The chain joins TRBV2 to TRBJ2-1; D perhaps matches TRBD2 (5 bases). The germline gives CDR1 SNHLY, CDR2 FYNNEI. The CDR3 consists of 15 residues. Trimming removed 6 bases at V and 1 base at J, with 13 bases between.

CDR3 nucleotide sequence: TGCGCCAGCAGCTCGACAGGGGGAGACTATGGCTACACCTTC. It is translated as CASSSTGGDYGYTF. The chain employs TRBV5-1 and TRBJ1-2; 9 bases are shared with TRBD1. The germline V gene has CDR1 SGHRS and CDR2 YFSETQ. V was pared by 3 bases and J by 3 bases, with 3 bases of the junction left unmatched. This CDR3 has 14 residues. Combining the CDR3 with reference TRBV5-1 and TRBJ1-2 gives the whole variable domain KAGVTQTPRYLIKTRGQQVTLSCSPISGHRSVSWYQQTPGQGLQFLFEYFSETQRNKGNFPGRFSGRQFSNSRSEMNVSTLELGDSALYLCASSSTGGDYGYTFGSGTRLTVV.

This sequence joins TRBV9 and TRBJ2-5; either TRBD1 or TRBD2 may fit D (5 bases each). CDR3 length: 15 residues. The V end lost 2 bases, the J end lost 4 bases, and 15 bases lay between the germline ends. Germline V lookup: CDR1 SGDLS, CDR2 YYNGEE. The CDR3 DNA reads as TGTGCCAGCAGCGTCGGTCCGACTGGGGGAGAGACCCAGTACTTC. Its translation is CASSVGPTGGETQYF. Looking up the rest from reference TRBV9 and TRBJ2-5 gives the full variable domain: DSGVTQTPKHLITATGQRVTLRCSPRSGDLSVYWYQQSLDQGLQFLIQYYNGEERAKGNILERFSAQQFPDLHSELNLSSLELGDSALYFCASSVGPTGGETQYFGPGTRLLVL.

The chain joins TRBV6-5 to TRBJ2-7; no clear D gene. V shed 0 bases and J shed 5 bases, with 11 bases lying between them. CDR1 and CDR2 from the germline V gene are MNHEY and SVGAGI. The CDR3 is 14 amino acids. The CDR3 region is CASSYSLASDEQYF. Here the CDR3 DNA reads TGTGCCAGCAGTTACTCCCTGGCTTCGGACGAGCAGTACTTC.

The rearrangement joins TRBV30 to TRBJ1-5; D is possibly TRBD1 (5 bases). Germline CDR1 GTSNPN, CDR2 SVGIG (reference sequence). The CDR3 is 13 residues long. V was trimmed by 5 bases and J by 3 bases, leaving 11 bases between them. CDR3 amino acids: CAWATGANQPQHF. The CDR3 DNA is TGTGCCTGGGCCACAGGAGCCAATCAGCCCCAGCATTTT.

This clone has just one count. V usage is TRBV23-1 and J usage is TRBJ1-5; D gene ambiguous. TRBV23-1 is assigned to the ORF class and has an uncertain function. Trimming removed 3 bases from V and 6 bases from J, with 21 bases in between. CDR3 size: 17 residues. CDR3 coding DNA: TGCGCCAGCAGTCAGATCCGGGTTTGGCGCCGGTCTCAGCCCCAGCATTTT. This encodes CASSQIRVWRRSQPQHF.

The chain uses TRBV18 and TRBJ1-3, with D possibly matching TRBD1 (6 bases). With 6 bases removed from V and 3 bases from J, the gap between germline ends came to 18 bases. Germline V gives CDR1 KGHSH, CDR2 LQKENI. CDR3 length: 16 residues. DNA for the CDR3: TGTGCCAGCTCCCGCATGGGACAAGAATTTGGAAACACCATATATTTT. Encoded protein: CASSRMGQEFGNTIYF.

V gene TRBV7-9 combines with J gene TRBJ1-1, with D maybe TRBD1 (5 bases). Germline V gene lookup returns CDR1 SEHNR and CDR2 FQNEAQ (reference sequence). This CDR3 is built from 12 residues. Trimming stripped 3 bases from V and 7 bases from J, with 9 bases between. The CDR3 protein is CASSFGRDEAFF. CDR3 sequence (DNA): TGTGCCAGCAGCTTTGGCAGGGATGAAGCTTTCTTT. Looking up the rest from reference TRBV7-9 and TRBJ1-1 gives the full variable domain: DTGVSQNPRHKITKRGQNVTFRCDPISEHNRLYWYRQTLGQGPEFLTYFQNEAQLEKSRLLSDRFSAERPKGSFSTLEIQRTEQGDSAMYLCASSFGRDEAFFGQGTRLTVV.